These 24 T cell receptor beta chains share one sample of origin, sequenced in a study of cytomegalovirus exposure and HLA in healthy donors. Measured with immunoSEQ multiplex PCR; TCRdb has only the in-frame clones, and not every one. Seen here are about 400,000 clones, about nine tenths observed once, and the top ten hold 0.83%. The sequenced material came from PBMCs. These receptors were collected from a woman aged 18-35 years in good health and CMV-seronegative.

The V call is TRBV4-1, the J call TRBJ1-1, with D possibly matching TRBD1 (5 bases). Trimming cost V 1 base and J 3 bases, with 12 bases left between them. The CDR3 spans 15 residues. CDR1 MGHRA and CDR2 YSYEKL come from the germline V gene. The CDR3, as DNA: TGCGCCAGCAGCCAAGGGGTCTTCAGGGACACTGAAGCTTTCTTT. It is translated as CASSQGVFRDTEAFF.

This clone showed up just once. CDR3 nucleotides: TGCAGCGTTGAAGATCCGTCGGGAGGGAAAGTCGGAGATACGCAGTATTTT. This encodes CSVEDPSGGKVGDTQYF. The gene calls are TRBV29-1 and TRBJ2-3; 8 positions match TRBD2. V trimming: 0 bases; J trimming: 5 bases; junction bases outside the gene matches: 13. This CDR3 region has 17 residues. Germline V gene sequence: CDR1 SQVTM, CDR2 ANQGSEA.

V usage is TRBV7-2 and J usage is TRBJ1-5; 10 nucleotides agree with TRBD1. The CDR3 extends over 21 amino acids. CDR1 and CDR2 from the germline V gene are SGHTA and FQGNSA. Losses at the gene ends were 0 bases for V and 10 bases for J; bases not matched to a gene: 24. Here the CDR3 DNA reads TGTGCCAGCAGCTTAGCGGCCAGGAAAGAGACAGGGGGCCGACCGATCAGTCCCCAGCATTTT. It yields the protein CASSLAARKETGGRPISPQHF.

J is TRBJ1-2 and V is TRBV18; D not certain. Per germline, CDR1 KGHSH and CDR2 LQKENI. The CDR3 spans 13 residues. Trimming pared 3 bases from V and 4 bases from J, leaving 9 bases between. The CDR3 DNA is TGTGCCAGCTCACCTCAGACGGGCTATGGCTACACCTTC. Translation: CASSPQTGYGYTF.

CDR3: CASSQVRASVTGELFF. CDR3 DNA: TGCGCCAGCAGCCAAGTACGGGCTAGCGTCACCGGGGAGCTGTTTTTT. The gene calls are TRBV4-1 and TRBJ2-2, with a tentative D call TRBD2 (6 bases). The CDR3 totals 16 residues. CDR1 and CDR2 (germline): MGHRA, YSYEKL. V lost 1 base to trimming and J lost 4 bases, with 13 bases between them.

The V gene is TRBV4-1, the J gene TRBJ2-7; TRBD2 aligns across 10 bases. This CDR3 is built from 15 residues. V lost 2 bases and J lost 4; bases outside the gene matches: 5. In germline, CDR1 is MGHRA, CDR2 YSYEKL. This chain's CDR3 is CASSQKGLANYEQYF. Here the CDR3 DNA reads TGCGCCAGCAGCCAAAAGGGACTAGCGAATTACGAGCAGTACTTC.

The chain uses TRBV13 and TRBJ1-3; 7 nucleotides agree with TRBD1. V was clipped by 5 bases and J by 4 bases; unmatched bases: 5. CDR1 is PRHDT, CDR2 FYEKMQ, per germline (reference sequence). The CDR3 is 14 residues long. The CDR3 coding sequence is TGTGCCAGCAGCCGACAGGGCAAAGGAAACACCATATATTTT. Its translation: CASSRQGKGNTIYF.

This rearrangement joins TRBV2 to TRBJ1-3, with D possibly being TRBD1 (5 bases). The germline V gene has CDR1 SNHLY and CDR2 FYNNEI. Trimming shortened V by 3 bases and J by 0 bases, and 12 bases separated the two germline ends. The CDR3 has 16 amino acids. CDR3: CASSDRGTASGNTIYF. As DNA, the CDR3 is TGTGCCAGCAGTGATCGGGGGACGGCCTCTGGAAACACCATATATTTT.

The chain combines TRBV30 with TRBJ1-5, with D hard to call. Germline V gene data show CDR1 as GTSNPN and CDR2 as SVGIG (reference sequence). V gave up 2 bases and J gave up 3 bases, with 8 bases separating them. The CDR3 runs 13 residues. In DNA, the CDR3 is TGTGCCTGGAGTAACAGCCCCAATCAGCCCCAGCATTTT. This translates into CAWSNSPNQPQHF.

The chain recombines TRBV5-6 with TRBJ2-7; perhaps TRBD1 as D (6 bases). The germline V and J ends were trimmed by 4 bases and 2 bases, with 10 bases remaining between them. The CDR3 loop spans 13 amino acids. Looked up from germline, CDR1 is SGHDT and CDR2 is YYEEEE. CDR3 protein: CASSPGQTYEQYF. The CDR3 nucleotides read TGTGCCAGCAGCCCGGGACAAACCTACGAGCAGTACTTC.

This chain joins TRBV5-1 and TRBJ2-3; 8 positions match TRBD1. Trimming removed 3 bases from V and 3 bases from J; junction bases left unmatched: 3. The CDR3 covers 14 residues. Germline CDR1 and CDR2: SGHRS and YFSETQ. CDR3 in DNA: TGCGCCAGCAGCTCCGGGACAGGAACAGATACGCAGTATTTT. As protein: CASSSGTGTDTQYF.

This CDR3 reads CASSSPGTSGRVGEQFF. CDR3 coding DNA: TGCGCCAGCAGCTCCCCCGGGACTAGCGGGAGGGTGGGTGAGCAGTTCTTC. The rearrangement uses TRBV5-1 and TRBJ2-1, with TRBD2 matching over 16 bases. The CDR3 has 17 amino acids. V dropped 3 bases and J dropped 9; count of bases not matched to a gene: 9. CDR1 is SGHRS and CDR2 is YFSETQ in the germline V gene.

V is TRBV25-1 and J is TRBJ1-2; D gene uncertain. Trimming removed 4 bases at V and 4 bases at J, with 10 bases between. From germline, CDR1 is MGHDK and CDR2 SYGVNS. This CDR3 region has 13 residues. The CDR3 sequence: CASSALPLYGYTF. CDR3 nucleotide sequence: TGTGCCAGCAGTGCCCTTCCCCTCTATGGCTACACCTTC.

The rearrangement links TRBV2 to TRBJ2-7, with TRBD2 identical over 8 bases. J lost 4 bases, V lost 6 bases, and 8 bases had no gene match. This CDR3 is 14 amino acids long. Germline CDR1 is SNHLY and CDR2 is FYNNEI. The DNA for the CDR3 is TGTGCCAGCAGACCGGGACTAGTCAGGTACGAGCAGTACTTC. Translating gives CASRPGLVRYEQYF.

This chain joins TRBV2 and TRBJ1-1; D not certain. The CDR3 is 12 residues long. Between the trimmed V and J ends, which lost 7 bases and 6 bases, there was a span of 12 bases. The germline V gene encodes CDR1 SNHLY and CDR2 FYNNEI. The CDR3 DNA reads as TGTGCCAGCAAGGGAGGAGCCCCTGAAGCTTTCTTT. Translated: CASKGGAPEAFF.

The V gene is TRBV2, the J gene TRBJ2-3; D remains ambiguous. V dropped 3 bases and J dropped 8 bases, with 12 bases sitting between them. Germline V CDR1 and CDR2: SNHLY, FYNNEI. The CDR3 covers 13 residues. CDR3 coding DNA: TGTGCCAGCAGTGACGACCTGACTGTTACGCAGTATTTT. Its protein product is CASSDDLTVTQYF.

This clone was observed a few times. This chain joins TRBV6-1 and TRBJ1-5; D might be TRBD1 (6 bases). The V gene lost 2 bases and the J gene lost 5 bases, with 13 bases spanning the gap. Germline V gene data show CDR1 as MNHNS and CDR2 as SASEGT. The CDR3 spans 15 residues. DNA of the CDR3: TGTGCCAGCAGTGAACGCAGGGGCAGGGATCAGCCCCAGCATTTT. Its protein product is CASSERRGRDQPQHF.

The chain couples TRBV29-1 to TRBJ2-7; 8 nucleotides match TRBD1. With V trimmed by 7 bases and J by 3 bases, 11 bases remained unmatched. Germline V lookup: CDR1 SQVTM, CDR2 ANQGSEA. The CDR3 is 14 amino acids. This chain's CDR3 is CSAKTDRELYEQYF. The CDR3 region has the DNA TGCAGCGCTAAGACGGACAGGGAGCTCTACGAGCAGTACTTC.

The rearrangement uses TRBV11-3 and TRBJ2-1; 8 bases are shared with TRBD1. Germline V CDR1 and CDR2: SGHNT, YENEEA. The CDR3 has 15 amino acids. With 6 bases clipped from V and 0 bases from J, the junction kept 4 bases outside the gene matches. The CDR3 DNA follows: TGTGCCAGCAGTCTCACAGGGGGCTCCTACAATGAGCAGTTCTTC. Protein: CASSLTGGSYNEQFF.

A single count supports this clone. The chain recombines TRBV29-1 with TRBJ2-2; 7 positions match TRBD1. The V segment lost 4 bases and the J segment 6 bases; nucleotides outside the gene matches: 11. Germline loops: CDR1 SQVTM, CDR2 ANQGSEA. The CDR3 covers 15 residues. The CDR3 region has the DNA TGCAGCGTTGTCCTAGGGGGCGCAGTGGCCGGGGAGCTGTTTTTT. This translates into CSVVLGGAVAGELFF.

V usage is TRBV6-1 and J usage is TRBJ2-5, with D perhaps matching TRBD2 (5 bases). This CDR3 is 14 amino acids long. Trimming shortened V by 2 bases and J by 1 base, and 8 bases separated the two germline ends. The germline V gene encodes CDR1 MNHNS and CDR2 SASEGT. The CDR3 region has the DNA TGTGCCAGCAGTGAAAAGCGGACCCAAGAGACCCAGTACTTC. Its translation is CASSEKRTQETQYF.

The chain employs TRBV27 and TRBJ1-1; D gene ambiguous. V was cut by 3 bases and J by 4 bases, with 9 bases left in between. This CDR3 region has 13 residues. Germline CDR1 MNHEY, CDR2 SMNVEV (reference sequence). CDR3 in DNA: TGTGCCAGCAGTTTGGGCCAGGCCACTGAAGCTTTCTTT. This sequence encodes CASSLGQATEAFF.

The chain links TRBV6-5 to TRBJ2-1; D is possibly TRBD2 (6 bases). Trimming pared 5 bases from V and 3 bases from J, leaving 11 bases between. The CDR3 length is 14 residues. Germline CDR1 is MNHEY and CDR2 is SVGAGI. Here the CDR3 reads CASSKLGLYNEQFF. In DNA, the CDR3 is TGTGCCAGCAGTAAACTGGGACTCTACAATGAGCAGTTCTTC.

J is TRBJ2-1 and V is TRBV30, with no clear D. Trimming removed 5 bases at V and 0 bases at J, with 8 bases between. The CDR3 consists of 13 residues. In germline, CDR1 is GTSNPN, CDR2 SVGIG (reference sequence). As DNA, the CDR3 is TGTGCCTGGGGTCCCAGCTCCTACAATGAGCAGTTCTTC. This translates into CAWGPSSYNEQFF.